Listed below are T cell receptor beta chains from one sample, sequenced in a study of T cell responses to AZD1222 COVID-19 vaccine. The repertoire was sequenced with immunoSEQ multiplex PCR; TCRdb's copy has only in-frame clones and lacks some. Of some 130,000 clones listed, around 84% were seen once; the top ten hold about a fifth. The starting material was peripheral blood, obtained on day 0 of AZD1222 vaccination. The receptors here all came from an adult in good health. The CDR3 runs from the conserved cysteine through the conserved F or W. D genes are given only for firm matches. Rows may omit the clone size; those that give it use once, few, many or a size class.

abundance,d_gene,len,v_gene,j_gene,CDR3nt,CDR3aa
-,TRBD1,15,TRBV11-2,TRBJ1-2,TGTGCCAGCAGCTCCCAGACAGGGCCGGACTATGGCTACACCTTC,CASSSQTGPDYGYTF
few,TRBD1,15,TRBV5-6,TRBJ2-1,TGTGCCAGCAGCCGACGGGACAGGGTATACAATGAGCAGTTCTTC,CASSRRDRVYNEQFF
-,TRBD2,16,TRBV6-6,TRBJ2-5,TGTGCCAGCAGTTACTCGCTAGCGGGGGGCCGGGGGACCCAGTACTTC,CASSYSLAGGRGTQYF
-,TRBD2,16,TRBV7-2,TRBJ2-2,TGTGCCAGCAGCCCCGGACTAGCGGTGAACACCGGGGAGCTGTTTTTT,CASSPGLAVNTGELFF
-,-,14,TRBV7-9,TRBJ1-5,TGTGCCAGCAGCTTTCCGGGACACAATCAGCCCCAGCATTTT,CASSFPGHNQPQHF
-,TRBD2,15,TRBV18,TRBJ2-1,TGTGCCAGCTCATACGGACTAGCGGGGGTAGGGGAGCAGTTCTTC,CASSYGLAGVGEQFF
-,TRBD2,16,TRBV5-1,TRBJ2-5,TGCGCCAGCAGCACAGGACTAGCGGGGGGTAGAGAGACCCAGTACTTC,CASSTGLAGGRETQYF
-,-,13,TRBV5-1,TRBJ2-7,TGCGCCAGCAGCTTGGCCGGACCCTACGAGCAGTACTTC,CASSLAGPYEQYF
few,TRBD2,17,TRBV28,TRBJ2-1,TGTGCCAGCAGCTCCCCCGGACTAGCGGGGGGGCTGGGTGAGCAGTTCTTC,CASSSPGLAGGLGEQFF
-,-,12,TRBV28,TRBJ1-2,TGTGCCAGCAGTGACCCCCGGGTTGGCTACACCTTC,CASSDPRVGYTF
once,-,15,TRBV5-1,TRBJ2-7,TGCGCCAGCAGCCCACACTTTACGAGCTCCTACGAGCAGTACTTC,CASSPHFTSSYEQYF
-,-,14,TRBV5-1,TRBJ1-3,TGCGCCAGCAGCCAGGATAATTCTGGAAACACCATATATTTT,CASSQDNSGNTIYF
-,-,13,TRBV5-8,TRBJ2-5,TGTGCCAGCAGTTTACAGGATCAAGAGACCCAGTACTTC,CASSLQDQETQYF
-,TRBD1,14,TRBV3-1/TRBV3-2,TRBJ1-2,TGTGCCAGCAGTCCCTTACCGGGACAGTATGGCTACACCTTC,CASSPLPGQYGYTF
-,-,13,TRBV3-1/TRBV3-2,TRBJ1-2,TGTGCCAGCAGCCAAAAGGTCGTCCATGGCTACACCTTC,CASSQKVVHGYTF
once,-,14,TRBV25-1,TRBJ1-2,TGTGCCAGCAGGGAGACTCAGGGAGAGAGTGGCTACACCTTC,CASRETQGESGYTF
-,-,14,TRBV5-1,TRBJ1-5,TGCGCCAGCAGCCCTGGGGGGGCCGGGGGGCCCCAGCATTTT,CASSPGGAGGPQHF
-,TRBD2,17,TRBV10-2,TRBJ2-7,TGCGCCAGCAGTGAGTCGAGGCTAGCGGGGGGGATCGACGAGCAGTACTTC,CASSESRLAGGIDEQYF
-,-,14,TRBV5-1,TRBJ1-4,TGCGCCAGCAGCTACGACAGACAAAATGAAAAACTGTTTTTT,CASSYDRQNEKLFF
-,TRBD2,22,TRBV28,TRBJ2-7,TGTGCCAGCAGTTTACGGGTCAAACTCGCGGGACTAGCGGGGTTTCTTTCCTACGAGCAGTACTTC,CASSLRVKLAGLAGFLSYEQYF
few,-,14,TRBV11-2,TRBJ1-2,TGTGCCAGCAGCCCGACGGTGGGGGGCGCAGGCTACACCTTC,CASSPTVGGAGYTF
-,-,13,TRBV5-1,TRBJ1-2,TGCGCCAGCAGCTTTGGGGGGCAGGGGAGTACCACCTTC,CASSFGGQGSTTF
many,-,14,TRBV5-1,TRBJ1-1,TGCGCCAGCAGCTTGTGGGATTCGAACACTGAAGCTTTCTTT,CASSLWDSNTEAFF
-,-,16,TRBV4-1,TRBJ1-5,TGCGCCAGCAGCCAAGGGGCAGGTGGATTGAATCAGCCCCAGCATTTT,CASSQGAGGLNQPQHF
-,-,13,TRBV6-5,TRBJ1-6,TGTGCCAGCAGTACAGGGACCAAATCACCCCTCCACTTT,CASSTGTKSPLHF
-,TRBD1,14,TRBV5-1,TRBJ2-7,TGCGCCAGTCAGGGCGGGGACAGGGCCTACGAGCAGTACTTC,CASQGGDRAYEQYF
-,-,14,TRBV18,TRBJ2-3,TGTGCCAGCTCACCCCTGACTAGCACAGATACGCAGTATTTT,CASSPLTSTDTQYF
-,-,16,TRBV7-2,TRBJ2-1,TGTGCCAGCAGCCCAAGACATCGACTGTCCTACAATGAGCAGTTCTTC,CASSPRHRLSYNEQFF
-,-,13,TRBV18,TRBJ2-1,TGTGCCAGCTCTACGGGGAGTCAGAATGAGCAGTTCTTC,CASSTGSQNEQFF
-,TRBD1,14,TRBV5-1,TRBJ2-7,TGCGCCAGCAGTCGGGGACAGGGGTACAACGAGCAGTACTTC,CASSRGQGYNEQYF
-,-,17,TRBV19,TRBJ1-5,TGTGCCAGCCTCTACCCGGGCCTCCGGCCTCGCAATCAGCCCCAGCATTTT,CASLYPGLRPRNQPQHF
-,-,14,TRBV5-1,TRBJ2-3,TGCGCCAGCAGCTTCGGGACGGCGACAGATACGCAGTATTTT,CASSFGTATDTQYF